This section outlines one T cell receptor beta chain sequence together with its context. The sample comes from a study of blood T cell repertoires in COVID-19. The germline V gene encodes CDR1 KGHDR and CDR2 SFDVKD. The CDR3 is 15 amino acids. Trimming removed 2 bases at V and 1 base at J, with 8 bases between. Participants, about 18 to 90 years old, spanned under 25 US areas. Cohort assignment relied on participant-reported clinical history. Sequencing used immunoSEQ multiplex PCR; TCRdb keeps in-frame clones, though not all of them. The sample has 350,000 to 400,000 clones, over 75% seen once; the top ten hold 0.97%.

The chain uses TRBV24-1 and TRBJ1-5, with a possible D match to TRBD1 (5 bases). Sequences were obtained from PBMCs or T cells enriched from blood (not recorded which). This clonotype originated in a woman aged 30 to 39 with acute COVID-19. CDR3 DNA sequence: TGTGCCACCAGTGATTCCCGACAGAGCAATCAGCCCCAGCATTTT. Translated, it gives CATSDSRQSNQPQHF.